One T cell receptor beta chain is described in this entry. The target antigen is unknown. This entry comes from a study of shared clonotypes between healthy human individuals. TCRdb's copy holds only in-frame clones and misses some; the assay was immunoSEQ multiplex PCR. The sample has roughly 2.2 million clones, about nine tenths seen once. General study results and limits: Sampling covered blood only; tissue repertoires likely differ.

V was trimmed by 4 bases and J by 2 bases, leaving 15 bases between them. The CDR3 length is 15 residues. CDR1 is SGHRS, CDR2 YFSETQ, per germline. This clonotype originated in a man aged 18 to 30 in good health. Some clones in this sample may be carry-over from other donors' samples. Sequencing input: naive CD4+ T cells from PBMCs. Subset denoted: CD45RA+ positively selected. The chain links TRBV5-1 to TRBJ1-1; D ambiguous. CDR3 nucleotide sequence: TGCGCCAGCAGCCCGGGTAGTGTAAGAAACACTGAAGCTTTCTTT. Translated, it gives CASSPGSVRNTEAFF.